This TCR beta chain was identified in a study of T cell responses to AZD1222 COVID-19 vaccine. The V gene lost 7 bases and the J gene lost 6 bases, with 18 bases spanning the gap. Germline CDR1 SGHTA, CDR2 FQGNSA. CDR3 size: 14 residues. Some clones are missing from TCRdb's copy, which holds only in-frame ones; the method was immunoSEQ multiplex PCR. Here the sample spans some 200,000 clones, around 94% being singletons. The sequences come from peripheral blood, collected 28 days after the second dose of the MenACWY control vaccine. This clonotype was sampled from an adult who received the MenACWY meningococcal vaccine as a control. This sequence joins TRBV7-2 and TRBJ1-1; no definite D call. The CDR3: CASTSTGGPAEAFF. The CDR3 DNA reads as TGTGCCAGCACCTCTACTGGCGGGCCCGCTGAAGCTTTCTTT.